Shown below are 26 T cell receptor beta chains from a single sample sequenced in a study of blood T cell repertoires in COVID-19. Profiled with immunoSEQ multiplex PCR; TCRdb holds only in-frame clones, not every one. This table holds about 400,000 clones, 86% found once. Material for sequencing was peripheral blood. All receptors come from a woman younger than 45 with active or convalescent COVID-19.

The CDR3 region has the DNA TGTGCCAGCAGCGGATGGGATCGGGACAACCCCTACGAGCAGTACTTC. Protein: CASSGWDRDNPYEQYF. V gene TRBV2 combines with J gene TRBJ2-7; TRBD1 is a possible D gene (6 bases). The V and J ends lost 6 bases and 2 bases respectively, with 20 bases between them. CDR1 SNHLY and CDR2 FYNNEI come from the germline V gene. The CDR3 contains 16 residues. Supplemented by reference TRBV2 and TRBJ2-7, the full variable domain reads EPEVTQTPSHQVTQMGQEVILRCVPISNHLYFYWYRQILGQKVEFLVSFYNNEISEKSEIFDDQFSVERPDGSNFTLKIRSTKLEDSAMYFCASSGWDRDNPYEQYFGPGTRLTVT.

The chain employs TRBV4-2 and TRBJ2-1; D is possibly TRBD1 (5 bases). The germline V and J ends were trimmed by 1 base and 0 bases, with 10 bases remaining between them. CDR3 length equals 16 residues. The germline V gene has CDR1 LGHNA and CDR2 YNFKEQ. Here the CDR3 reads CASSQVGASSYNEQFF. The CDR3 coding sequence is TGTGCCAGCAGCCAAGTAGGGGCCAGCTCCTACAATGAGCAGTTCTTC.

The J gene is TRBJ2-3, the V gene TRBV6-6; D might be TRBD2 (5 bases). The length of the CDR3 is 14 residues. Trimming pared 6 bases from V and 0 bases from J, leaving 10 bases between. Germline assignment: CDR1 MNHNY and CDR2 SVGAGI (reference sequence). The CDR3 spells CASRPRASTDTQYF. CDR3 nucleotide sequence: TGTGCCAGCAGGCCGAGGGCTAGCACAGATACGCAGTATTTT.

V is TRBV29-1 and J is TRBJ1-1; D might be TRBD1 (5 bases). In germline, CDR1 is SQVTM, CDR2 ANQGSEA. This CDR3 region has 14 residues. Trimming took 2 bases from V and 1 from J, leaving 11 bases between them. The CDR3 bases are TGCAGCGTTGAACTCAGGGATCCGAACACTGAAGCTTTCTTT. Encoded protein: CSVELRDPNTEAFF.

The genes are TRBV27 and TRBJ2-7; 7 bases match TRBD2. CDR3 length: 13 amino acids. V trimming: 6 bases; J trimming: 2 bases; junction bases outside the gene matches: 4. Germline V gene lookup returns CDR1 MNHEY and CDR2 SMNVEV (reference sequence). The DNA of the CDR3 is TGTGCCAGCAGCTGGGGGGGTCCCTACGAGCAGTACTTC. Protein product: CASSWGGPYEQYF.

This clone was seen once. The V call is TRBV7-2, the J call TRBJ2-3, with 14 bases lining up with TRBD2. Germline CDR1 is SGHTA and CDR2 is FQGNSA. The CDR3 is 17 amino acids. With V trimmed by 5 bases and J by 2 bases, 6 bases remained unmatched. The CDR3 DNA reads TGTGCCAGCAGCCGGGGACTAGCGGGGGCCAACACAGATACGCAGTATTTT. Protein sequence: CASSRGLAGANTDTQYF.

The CDR3 is CASSLVPLAGGHEQYF. The CDR3 DNA is TGTGCCAGCAGCTTGGTCCCCCTAGCGGGGGGGCACGAGCAGTACTTC. This rearrangement joins TRBV5-6 to TRBJ2-7; TRBD2 aligns across 12 bases. CDR3 length equals 16 residues. The trim removed 0 bases at V and 5 bases at J, leaving 6 bases unmatched. Per germline, CDR1 SGHDT and CDR2 YYEEEE.

This chain joins TRBV7-5 and TRBJ1-5. TRBV7-5 counts as a pseudogene. The CDR3 loop spans 17 amino acids. This CDR3 is CVRSLELAVDSNQPQHF. CDR3 nucleotides: TGTGTCAGAAGCTTAGAGCTGGCGGTGGATAGCAATCAGCCCCAGCATTTT.

V and J are TRBV7-9 and TRBJ1-1; no firm D call. The CDR3 loop spans 13 amino acids. Trimming cost V 1 base and J 1 base, with 4 bases left between them. Germline V lookup: CDR1 SEHNR, CDR2 FQNEAQ (reference sequence). CDR3 amino acids: CASSLGENTEAFF. The CDR3 DNA is TGTGCCAGCAGCTTAGGAGAGAACACTGAAGCTTTCTTT.

Here the CDR3 reads CASSGGRDSDYGYTF. CDR3 DNA: TGTGCCAGCAGCGGGGGCCGGGACAGCGACTATGGCTACACCTTC. The J gene is TRBJ1-2, the V gene TRBV7-9; 7 positions agree with TRBD1. The CDR3 loop spans 15 amino acids. Germline loops: CDR1 SEHNR, CDR2 FQNEAQ (reference sequence). V lost 5 bases and J lost 3; bases outside the gene matches: 9. Full variable domain (outside the CDR3, taken from reference TRBV7-9 and TRBJ1-2): DTGVSQNPRHKITKRGQNVTFRCDPISEHNRLYWYRQTLGQGPEFLTYFQNEAQLEKSRLLSDRFSAERPKGSFSTLEIQRTEQGDSAMYLCASSGGRDSDYGYTFGSGTRLTVV.

The rearrangement links TRBV20-1 to TRBJ1-1, with 8 bases aligning to TRBD1. Trimming at V came to 4 bases and at J to 8 bases, leaving 3 bases not matched to a gene. CDR3 size: 11 residues. Germline V gene lookup returns CDR1 DFQATT and CDR2 SNEGSKA (reference sequence). CDR3 coding DNA: TGCAGTGCTATGGACAGGGTGGAAGCTTTCTTT. It encodes CSAMDRVEAFF.

The chain carries TRBV5-5 and TRBJ1-2; 8 positions match TRBD1. From germline, CDR1 is SGHKS and CDR2 YYEKEE (reference sequence). After removal of 5 bases from V and 8 bases from J, the junction contained 11 bases not matched to a gene. CDR3 length equals 14 residues. In DNA form, the CDR3 reads TGTGCCAGCAGACCGACAGGGGTTGTGTGGGGCTACACCTTC. It codes for CASRPTGVVWGYTF.

The gene calls are TRBV6-1 and TRBJ2-3; 8 bases agree with TRBD2. Germline values: CDR1 MNHNS, CDR2 SASEGT. With 5 bases clipped from V and 1 base from J, the junction kept 2 bases outside the gene matches. The CDR3 sequence is 14 residues long. The CDR3 region is CASSFSGGTDTQYF. As DNA, the CDR3 is TGTGCCAGCAGTTTTAGCGGGGGCACAGATACGCAGTATTTT.

The chain has TRBV6-5 and TRBJ2-5, with 9 bases identical to TRBD1. The CDR3 is 15 amino acids. The trim removed 5 bases at V and 6 bases at J, leaving 10 bases unmatched. The germline V gene has CDR1 MNHEY and CDR2 SVGAGI. The CDR3 is CASSLPGQGLKTQYF. For the CDR3, the DNA is TGTGCCAGCAGTCTCCCGGGACAGGGATTAAAGACCCAGTACTTC.

The rearrangement uses TRBV7-8 and TRBJ1-5; D gene uncertain. V lost 1 base and J 7 bases, leaving 17 bases between the germline ends. CDR3 length equals 16 residues. The germline V gene has CDR1 SGHVS and CDR2 FQNEAQ. The CDR3 DNA is TGTGCCAGCAGCTTAGAGGAGGCGGGATCAGGACAGCCCCAGCATTTT. It yields the protein CASSLEEAGSGQPQHF. Full variable domain (rest looked up from reference TRBV7-8 and TRBJ1-5): GAGVSQSPRYKVAKRGQDVALRCDPISGHVSLFWYQQALGQGPEFLTYFQNEAQLDKSGLPSDRFFAERPEGSVSTLKIQRTQQEDSAVYLCASSLEEAGSGQPQHFGDGTRLSIL.

CDR3 DNA sequence: TGTGCCAGCAGCCCGTTAAGCGGGGGAACTGGAAACACCATATATTTT. It translates to CASSPLSGGTGNTIYF. The J gene is TRBJ1-3, the V gene TRBV7-9; D is possibly TRBD1 (5 bases). Trimming stripped 5 bases from V and 2 bases from J, with 16 bases between. The CDR3 is made up of 16 amino acids. Per germline, CDR1 SEHNR and CDR2 FQNEAQ (reference sequence).

This rearrangement joins TRBV4-1 to TRBJ1-5, with D possibly matching TRBD1 (5 bases). This CDR3 has 16 residues. CDR1 is MGHRA, CDR2 YSYEKL, per germline. With 1 base removed from V and 5 bases from J, the gap between germline ends came to 15 bases. In DNA form, the CDR3 reads TGCGCCAGCAGCCAAGTCGTGGCAGGGAGGGATCAGCCCCAGCATTTT. It encodes CASSQVVAGRDQPQHF.

This clone has a single count. The CDR3 DNA reads as TGCGCCAGCAGCTGGTCTTCAGGATTTGCCTCTTATAATTCACCCCTCCACTTT. Translated: CASSWSSGFASYNSPLHF. V gene TRBV5-1 combines with J gene TRBJ1-6, with D unclear. Between the trimmed V and J ends, which lost 3 bases and 4 bases, there was a span of 20 bases. The CDR3 covers 18 residues. The germline V gene has CDR1 SGHRS and CDR2 YFSETQ.

This clone was seen a single time. V usage is TRBV6-5 and J usage is TRBJ2-5; 7 nucleotides align to TRBD2. The junction had 7 bases not matched to a gene; V was cut back by 10 bases and J by 2 bases. The CDR3 has 13 residues. Germline V gene data show CDR1 as MNHEY and CDR2 as SVGAGI. Written as DNA, the CDR3 is TGTGCCACCCGGGGGGACTTACAAGAGACCCAGTACTTC. Translating gives CATRGDLQETQYF.

This chain uses TRBV11-3 with TRBJ2-3; 11 bases fit TRBD1. J was trimmed by 4 bases and V by 8 bases; bases with no gene match: 11. Germline V CDR1 and CDR2: SGHNT, YENEEA. The CDR3 length is 16 residues. The CDR3 DNA reads TGTGCCAGCGCCTTCCGGACAGGGGGCCTCCCAGATACGCAGTATTTT. It yields the protein CASAFRTGGLPDTQYF.

The V and J genes are TRBV11-2 and TRBJ1-1, with 7 bases fitting TRBD1. From germline, CDR1 is SGHAT and CDR2 FQNNGV. Losses at the gene ends were 0 bases for V and 11 bases for J; bases not matched to a gene: 18. The CDR3 sequence is 17 residues long. In DNA form, the CDR3 reads TGTGCCAGCAGCTTAGATGAGTTCGGGGACAGTTCGTTATCGGCTTTCTTT. This codes for CASSLDEFGDSSLSAFF.

This clone has a single count. This sample also contains other DNA sequences that code for the same CDR3. J is TRBJ2-7 and V is TRBV6-5; TRBD1 matches 8 bases. The CDR3 totals 13 residues. The V and J ends lost 6 bases and 3 bases, in that order; junction bases with no gene match: 4. CDR1 and CDR2 from the germline V gene are MNHEY and SVGAGI. Here the CDR3 DNA reads TGTGCCAGCAGAGGAACAGGGGGCTACGAGCAGTACTTC. This encodes CASRGTGGYEQYF.

The V gene is TRBV19, the J gene TRBJ2-1, with D possibly TRBD1 on 5 matching bases. This CDR3 is 12 amino acids long. Germline CDR1 is LNHDA and CDR2 is SQIVND (reference sequence). V lost 2 bases to trimming and J lost 8 bases, with 7 bases between them. CDR3 sequence reads: CASSITGYEQFF. The CDR3 DNA reads TGTGCCAGTAGTATAACAGGATATGAGCAGTTCTTC.

The rearrangement joins TRBV10-2 to TRBJ1-2; D is possibly TRBD1 (6 bases). There are 14 residues in the CDR3. Trimming removed 6 bases from V and 2 bases from J, with 13 bases in between. Germline V gene sequence: CDR1 WSHSY, CDR2 SAAADI. CDR3 sequence reads: CASRMTGINYGYTF. CDR3 bases: TGCGCCAGCAGGATGACAGGTATCAACTATGGCTACACCTTC.

This chain uses TRBV27 with TRBJ1-2; D perhaps matches TRBD1 (5 bases). Germline CDR1 reads MNHEY; CDR2 reads SMNVEV (reference sequence). Trimming cost V 6 bases and J 2 bases, with 10 bases left between them. This CDR3 contains 13 residues. CDR3: CASSRDSNYGYTF. The CDR3 bases are TGTGCCAGCAGCCGGGACTCAAACTATGGCTACACCTTC.

The chain recombines TRBV10-2 with TRBJ2-3, with a weak D call TRBD1 (5 bases). Per germline, CDR1 WSHSY and CDR2 SAAADI. V lost 6 bases and J 3 bases, leaving 19 bases between the germline ends. This CDR3 is 16 amino acids long. CDR3 nucleotide sequence: TGCGCCAGCAGGCCTGCAGGGCCCGTAGGGACAGATACGCAGTATTTT. Residues: CASRPAGPVGTDTQYF.